A single sample gave rise to the 22 T cell receptor beta chains below, sequenced in a study of blood T cell repertoires in COVID-19. Data came from immunoSEQ multiplex PCR; TCRdb stores just in-frame clones and leaves some out. The sample has around 250,000 clones; approximately 85% are singletons. Material for sequencing was PBMCs or T cells enriched from blood (not recorded which). These receptors were taken from a woman between 50 and 59 years old who had recovered from COVID-19.

This chain links TRBV28 with TRBJ2-1, with D maybe TRBD1 (5 bases). The CDR3 is 14 amino acids. Germline V gene sequence: CDR1 MDHEN, CDR2 SYDVKM. Deletions cut 6 bases from V and 5 bases from J, with 14 bases between. The CDR3 loop reads CASSPTPGNNEQFF. The DNA for the CDR3 is TGTGCCAGCAGCCCTACCCCAGGGAACAATGAGCAGTTCTTC.

This clone was observed once. The V call is TRBV11-2, the J call TRBJ1-5; no firm D call. CDR3 length equals 14 residues. Germline CDR1 is SGHAT and CDR2 is FQNNGV. Between the trimmed V and J ends, which lost 5 bases and 0 bases, there was a span of 8 bases. CDR3 region: CASSQAGSNQPQHF. CDR3 bases: TGTGCCAGCAGCCAGGCGGGTAGCAATCAGCCCCAGCATTTT.

The CDR3 is CASSHTGTSGETSTDTQYF. The CDR3 nucleotides read TGTGCCAGCAGCCACACCGGGACTAGCGGGGAAACTAGCACAGATACGCAGTATTTT. This chain connects TRBV3-1 (or the pseudogene TRBV3-2) to TRBJ2-3; 13 bases map to TRBD2. Germline V gene data show CDR1 as LGHDT and CDR2 as YNNKEL (reference sequence). The CDR3 contains 19 residues. V shed 3 bases and J 0 bases; nucleotides not matched to a gene: 9.

The gene calls are TRBV5-6 and TRBJ2-1; 7 bases map to TRBD2. Germline V gene sequence: CDR1 SGHDT, CDR2 YYEEEE. The CDR3 spans 14 residues. Unmatched junction bases numbered 6, after V lost 1 base and J lost 8 bases. The CDR3 sequence is CASSLLAALDEQFF. The CDR3 bases are TGTGCCAGCAGCTTGCTAGCGGCCTTGGATGAGCAGTTCTTC.

The chain carries TRBV5-1 and TRBJ2-7, with D perhaps TRBD1 (6 bases). Trimming removed 0 bases from V and 5 bases from J, with 12 bases in between. The CDR3 runs 14 residues. Germline loops: CDR1 SGHRS, CDR2 YFSETQ. The DNA for the CDR3 is TGCGCCAGCAGCTTGGTCGACAGGTCGAACGAGCAGTACTTC. It codes for CASSLVDRSNEQYF.

J is TRBJ2-1 and V is TRBV13; 7 bases are a match to TRBD2. The CDR3 consists of 13 residues. Germline loops: CDR1 PRHDT, CDR2 FYEKMQ (reference sequence). V shed 7 bases, J shed 10 bases, and the junction held 10 bases outside the gene matches. For the CDR3, the DNA is TGTGCCAGCACCGGGGGGAGGGGTAACGAGCAGTTCTTC. Translated: CASTGGRGNEQFF. The variable domain in full, completed from reference TRBV13 and TRBJ2-1, reads AAGVIQSPRHLIKEKRETATLKCYPIPRHDTVYWYQQGPGQDPQFLISFYEKMQSDKGSIPDRFSAQQFSDYHSELNMSSLELGDSALYFCASTGGRGNEQFFGPGTRLTVL.

A single count supports this clone. The chain couples TRBV6-5 to TRBJ2-5; 7 positions agree with TRBD2. Germline V lookup: CDR1 MNHEY, CDR2 SVGAGI. With V trimmed by 2 bases and J by 7 bases, 13 bases remained unmatched. The CDR3 consists of 16 residues. The CDR3 nucleotides read TGTGCCAGCAGTTACGGGGTCTCTAGCGGCTCAGGGACCCAGTACTTC. It translates to CASSYGVSSGSGTQYF.

The chain joins TRBV11-2 to TRBJ1-6; unclear D gene. The germline V and J ends were trimmed by 0 bases and 7 bases, with 10 bases remaining between them. CDR3 length equals 15 residues. Germline CDR1 and CDR2: SGHAT and FQNNGV. CDR3: CASSLDRTANSPLHF. The CDR3 bases are TGTGCCAGCAGCTTAGATCGCACAGCCAATTCACCCCTCCACTTT.

V is TRBV30 and J is TRBJ2-5; 7 bases line up with TRBD2. V was pared by 3 bases and J by 3 bases, with 13 bases of the junction left unmatched. The V gene's germline CDR1 is GTSNPN and CDR2 SVGIG (reference sequence). The CDR3 runs 16 residues. The chain's CDR3 is CAWRGGIGRYEETQYF. CDR3 nucleotide sequence: TGTGCCTGGAGGGGAGGGATAGGCAGGTACGAAGAGACCCAGTACTTC.

The chain links TRBV7-9 to TRBJ2-2, with TRBD1 matching over 12 bases. The germline CDR1 and CDR2 sequences are SEHNR and FQNEAQ (reference sequence). The CDR3 length is 15 residues. With V trimmed by 8 bases and J by 6 bases, 7 bases remained unmatched. The CDR3 is CASLGGTGGSGELFF. In nucleotides, the CDR3 is TGTGCCAGCTTGGGAGGGACAGGGGGCTCCGGGGAGCTGTTTTTT.

Here the CDR3 reads CASSRGDQPQHF. The CDR3 DNA reads TGTGCCAGCTCACGGGGGGATCAGCCCCAGCATTTT. This chain uses TRBV18 with TRBJ1-5; TRBD1 is a possible D gene (5 bases). Germline V gene data show CDR1 as KGHSH and CDR2 as LQKENI. Deletions cut 4 bases from V and 5 bases from J, with 6 bases between. The CDR3 consists of 12 residues.

The J gene is TRBJ2-7, the V gene TRBV6-5; 11 nucleotides match TRBD1. This CDR3 comprises 14 residues. Unmatched junction bases numbered 11, after V lost 6 bases and J lost 10 bases. Looked up from germline, CDR1 is MNHEY and CDR2 is SVGAGI. The CDR3 DNA reads as TGTGCCAGCAGCTACCCCGGGACAGGGGGAGAACAGTACTTC. This gives the protein CASSYPGTGGEQYF.

The chain combines TRBV20-1 with TRBJ2-7; no firm D call. In germline, CDR1 is DFQATT, CDR2 SNEGSKA (reference sequence). There are 14 residues in the CDR3. V was cut by 3 bases and J by 2 bases, with 14 bases left in between. CDR3 nucleotide sequence: TGCAGTGCTAGTAACAGCCTAAACCCCTACGAGCAGTACTTC. Its translation is CSASNSLNPYEQYF.

This clone turned up a few times. This chain connects TRBV28 to TRBJ1-5, with TRBD1 as a possible D gene (6 bases). The CDR3 spans 14 residues. CDR1 and CDR2 from the germline V gene are MDHEN and SYDVKM. Trimming removed 8 bases from V and 9 bases from J, with 20 bases in between. The CDR3, as DNA: TGTGCCAGCTTCTCGGGACGGGGGGCACGGCCCCAGCATTTT. It codes for CASFSGRGARPQHF.

The genes are TRBV13 and TRBJ2-2, with 7 bases aligning to TRBD1. Trimming at V came to 3 bases and at J to 4 bases, leaving 8 bases not matched to a gene. The germline CDR1 and CDR2 sequences are PRHDT and FYEKMQ (reference sequence). The CDR3 is 16 residues long. The CDR3 DNA is TGTGCCAGCAGCTTGGCGACAGGGAGAAGCACCGGGGAGCTGTTTTTT. Amino acid sequence: CASSLATGRSTGELFF.

This CDR3 is CASSPSRPSYEQYF. CDR3 DNA sequence: TGTGCCAGCAGTCCGTCCCGTCCTTCCTACGAGCAGTACTTC. The chain is built from TRBV28 and TRBJ2-7; D is uncertain. The germline CDR1 and CDR2 sequences are MDHEN and SYDVKM. The V end was cut by 5 bases, the J end by 1 base, with 12 bases between. The CDR3 extends over 14 amino acids.

This sequence joins TRBV27 and TRBJ2-3, with TRBD2 matching 12 bases. V was pared by 5 bases and J by 4 bases, with 7 bases of the junction left unmatched. Per the germline V gene, CDR1 is MNHEY and CDR2 is SMNVEV (reference sequence). This CDR3 is built from 16 residues. The chain's CDR3 is CASSARLAGDPDTQYF. The CDR3 DNA sequence: TGTGCCAGCAGTGCCCGACTAGCGGGAGACCCAGATACGCAGTATTTT.

This chain joins TRBV19 and TRBJ1-2, with a possible D match to TRBD1 (6 bases). With 7 bases removed from V and 4 bases from J, the gap between germline ends came to 16 bases. The CDR3 length is 14 residues. From germline, CDR1 is LNHDA and CDR2 SQIVND (reference sequence). Written as DNA, the CDR3 is TGTGCCAGTAAGACTATCCAGGGGCCCTATGGCTACACCTTC. Amino acid sequence: CASKTIQGPYGYTF.

The V gene is TRBV7-3, the J gene TRBJ1-2; 10 nucleotides align to TRBD1. In germline, CDR1 is SGHTA, CDR2 FQGTGA. The CDR3 consists of 15 residues. The trim removed 2 bases at V and 7 bases at J, leaving 7 bases unmatched. CDR3: CASSLDGTGAFGYTF. The CDR3 DNA follows: TGTGCCAGCAGCTTAGATGGGACAGGGGCTTTTGGCTACACCTTC. Supplemented by reference TRBV7-3 and TRBJ1-2, the full variable domain reads GAGVSQTPSNKVTEKGKYVELRCDPISGHTALYWYRQSLGQGPEFLIYFQGTGAADDSGLPNDRFFAVRPEGSVSTLKIQRTERGDSAVYLCASSLDGTGAFGYTFGSGTRLTVV.

V is TRBV10-3 and J is TRBJ1-6; D is perhaps TRBD1 (5 bases). V lost 10 bases and J lost 0, with 19 bases in between. This CDR3 is built from 17 residues. Germline CDR1 ENHRY, CDR2 SYGVKD. The CDR3 DNA is TGTGCCACCAGGAATTTACAGGAGAGCTCCTATAATTCACCCCTCCACTTT. Amino acids: CATRNLQESSYNSPLHF.

The V call is TRBV19, the J call TRBJ1-6; D possibly corresponds to TRBD1 (5 bases). Trimming took 9 bases from V and 8 from J, leaving 14 bases between them. This CDR3 is built from 13 residues. The V gene's germline CDR1 is LNHDA and CDR2 SQIVND (reference sequence). CDR3 nucleotides: TGTGCCAGCCGGCCGGCAGGGTATTCACCCCTCCACTTT. Its protein product is CASRPAGYSPLHF.

V and J are TRBV5-4 and TRBJ1-2, with 8 positions matching TRBD1. CDR1 and CDR2 from the germline V gene are SGHNT and YYREEE (reference sequence). V dropped 9 bases and J dropped 1; count of bases not matched to a gene: 2. This CDR3 spans 12 amino acids. CDR3 sequence: CATTGDNYGYTF. CDR3 DNA sequence: TGTGCCACGACAGGGGATAACTATGGCTACACCTTC.